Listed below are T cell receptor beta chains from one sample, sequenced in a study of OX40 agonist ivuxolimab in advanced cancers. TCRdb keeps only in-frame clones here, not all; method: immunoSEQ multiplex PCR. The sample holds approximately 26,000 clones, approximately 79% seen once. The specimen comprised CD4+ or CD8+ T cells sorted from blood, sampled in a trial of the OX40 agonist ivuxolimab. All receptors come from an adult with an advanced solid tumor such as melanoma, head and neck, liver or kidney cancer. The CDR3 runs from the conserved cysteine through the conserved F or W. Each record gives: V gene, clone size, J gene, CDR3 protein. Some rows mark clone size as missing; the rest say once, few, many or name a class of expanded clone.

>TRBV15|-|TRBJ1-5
CATSLGRVKNGNQPQHF
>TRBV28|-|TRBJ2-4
CASSFQGAKNIQYF
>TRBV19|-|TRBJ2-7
CASSAPRQGSEQYF
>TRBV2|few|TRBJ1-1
CASTGDRGAEAFF
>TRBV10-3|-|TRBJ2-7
CAISESGTPSFYEQYF
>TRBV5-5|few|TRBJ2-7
CASSFHLGQGYEQYF
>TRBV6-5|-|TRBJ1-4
CASSYQGQGGEKLFF
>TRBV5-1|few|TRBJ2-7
CASSFRERGLNYEQYF
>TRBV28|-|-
CASSLSGGGATTEQYF
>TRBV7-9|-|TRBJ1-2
CASSPTGERNYGYTF
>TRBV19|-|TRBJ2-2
CASKILFRLAGDYTGELFF
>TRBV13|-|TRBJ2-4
CASSSTGLAKNIQYF
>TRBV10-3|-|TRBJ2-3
CAISSGTASTDTQYF